The rows below give T cell receptor beta chains drawn from one sample of a study of T cell responses to AZD1222 COVID-19 vaccine. The table came from immunoSEQ multiplex PCR; TCRdb's copy has only in-frame clones and leaves some out. Of some 190,000 clones listed, 88% are singletons. The material was peripheral blood, obtained on day 0 of AZD1222 vaccination. These receptors were taken from an adult in good health. Both conserved end residues are part of each CDR3. D genes are given only for firm matches.

>TRBV10-3|TRBD1
CAISGRGQEQYF
>TRBV13|-
CASSLGGARVNGYTF
>TRBV2|-
CATIQGIHGYTF
>TRBV5-1|-
CASSLADNYNEQFF
>TRBV24-1|-
CATSDHRASQHF
>TRBV9|-
CASSAPGQNTEAFF
>TRBV5-1|-
CASSLGAVNTEAFF
>TRBV27|-
CASSSPLRSYEQYF
>TRBV5-1|-
CASSLVGGGLNEQFF
>TRBV12-3/TRBV12-4|-
CASSPDRYGYTF
>TRBV19|-
CASSIDRGNTEAFF
>TRBV5-1|TRBD2
CASSPGTSGVAETQYF
>TRBV27|-
CASTNGAGRYSDTQYF
>TRBV29-1|-
CSVLSGYGYTF
>TRBV5-6|-
CASSLVRRQETQYF
>TRBV6-6|TRBD1
CASSYLQGADTQYF
>TRBV19|-
CASSIDGGGRVRQPQHF
>TRBV29-1|TRBD2
CSSRLAGFQETQYF
>TRBV30|-
CAWSVLGGNTIYF
>TRBV3-1/TRBV3-2|-
CASSQEGGSSYNSPLHF
>TRBV10-1|-
CASSTSGELFF
>TRBV11-2|-
CASSPPGDTIYF
>TRBV5-4|TRBD1
CASSADRGNNEQFF
>TRBV28|-
CASSLNGRVNGGYTF
>TRBV28|-
CASSFPRNTGELFF
>TRBV28|-
CASSPGQMNTEAFF
>TRBV7-3|-
CASSPPNKNTEAFF
>TRBV9|-
CASSVSGVNTEAFF
>TRBV7-3|TRBD1
CASSGRTGRGMNTEAFF
>TRBV2|TRBD2
CASKWGLAVPDTQYF
>TRBV6-2/TRBV6-3|-
CASSDSPEGGTEAFF
>TRBV27|TRBD2
CASSLGGEETQYF
>TRBV6-5|-
CASSYSGAYAEAFF
>TRBV6-5|-
CASRSGGGNSPLHF
>TRBV3-1/TRBV3-2|TRBD2
CASSLSGGNYEQYF